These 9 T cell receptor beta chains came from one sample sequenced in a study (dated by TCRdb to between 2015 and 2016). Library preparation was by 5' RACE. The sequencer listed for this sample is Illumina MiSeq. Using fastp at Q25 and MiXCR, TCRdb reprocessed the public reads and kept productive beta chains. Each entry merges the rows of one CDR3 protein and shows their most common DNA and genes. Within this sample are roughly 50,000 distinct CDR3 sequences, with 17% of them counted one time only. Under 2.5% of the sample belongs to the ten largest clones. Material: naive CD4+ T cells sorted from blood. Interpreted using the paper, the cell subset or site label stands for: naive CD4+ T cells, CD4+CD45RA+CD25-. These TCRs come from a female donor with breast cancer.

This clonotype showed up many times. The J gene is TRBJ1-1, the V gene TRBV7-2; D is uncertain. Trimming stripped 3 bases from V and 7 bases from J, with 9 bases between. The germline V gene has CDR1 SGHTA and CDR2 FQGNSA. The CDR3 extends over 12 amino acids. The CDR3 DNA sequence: TGTGCCAGCAGCTTGGGAGTGAATGAAGCTTTCTTT. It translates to CASSLGVNEAFF.

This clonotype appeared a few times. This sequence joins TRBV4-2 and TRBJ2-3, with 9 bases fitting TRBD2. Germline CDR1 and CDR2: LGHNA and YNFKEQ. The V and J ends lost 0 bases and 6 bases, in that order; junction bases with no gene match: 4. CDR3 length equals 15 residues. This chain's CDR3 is CASSQEASGRDTQYF. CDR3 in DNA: TGTGCCAGCAGCCAAGAAGCCAGCGGGAGGGATACGCAGTATTTT.

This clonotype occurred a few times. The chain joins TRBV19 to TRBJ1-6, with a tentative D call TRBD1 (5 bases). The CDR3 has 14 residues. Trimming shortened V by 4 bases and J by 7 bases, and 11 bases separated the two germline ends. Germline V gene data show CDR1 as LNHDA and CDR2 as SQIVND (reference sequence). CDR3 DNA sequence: TGTGCCAGTAGTACCCTCGGGGGGAATTCACCCCTCCACTTT. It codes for CASSTLGGNSPLHF.

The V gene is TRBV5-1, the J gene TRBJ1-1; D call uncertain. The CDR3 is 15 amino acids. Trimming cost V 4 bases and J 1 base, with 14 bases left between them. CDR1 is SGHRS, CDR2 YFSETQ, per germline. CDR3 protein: CASSPEIDGNTEAFF. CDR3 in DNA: TGCGCCAGCAGCCCCGAGATCGACGGGAACACTGAAGCTTTCTTT.

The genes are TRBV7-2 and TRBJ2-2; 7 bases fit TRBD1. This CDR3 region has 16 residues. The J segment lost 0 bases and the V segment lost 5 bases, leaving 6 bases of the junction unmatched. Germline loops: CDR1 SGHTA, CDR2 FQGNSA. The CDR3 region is CASSPRGQANTGELFF. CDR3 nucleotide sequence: TGTGCCAGCAGCCCAAGGGGGCAGGCGAACACCGGGGAGCTGTTTTTT.

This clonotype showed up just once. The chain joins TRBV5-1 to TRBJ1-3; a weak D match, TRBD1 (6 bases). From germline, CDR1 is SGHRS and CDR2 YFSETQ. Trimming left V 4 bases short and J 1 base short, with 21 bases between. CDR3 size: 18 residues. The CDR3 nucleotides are TGCGCCAGCAGCATTGGGACAAAGTTCTCTAAGTCTGGAAACACCATATATTTT. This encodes CASSIGTKFSKSGNTIYF. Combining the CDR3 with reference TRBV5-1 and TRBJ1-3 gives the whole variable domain KAGVTQTPRYLIKTRGQQVTLSCSPISGHRSVSWYQQTPGQGLQFLFEYFSETQRNKGNFPGRFSGRQFSNSRSEMNVSTLELGDSALYLCASSIGTKFSKSGNTIYFGEGSWLTVV.

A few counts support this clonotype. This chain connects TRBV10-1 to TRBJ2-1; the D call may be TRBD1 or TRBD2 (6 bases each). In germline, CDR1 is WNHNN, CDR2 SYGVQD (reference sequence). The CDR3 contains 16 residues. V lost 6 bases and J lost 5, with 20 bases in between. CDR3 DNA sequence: TGCGCCAGCAGCAAAGGAGGGGGAGCACAAAACAATGAGCAGTTCTTC. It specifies CASSKGGGAQNNEQFF.

The CDR3 region has the DNA TGTGCCAGCAGTTTAGAGCAGGGCTCGGTCGAGCAGTACTTC. Amino acids: CASSLEQGSVEQYF. This rearrangement joins TRBV12-3 or TRBV12-4 to TRBJ2-7; possible D gene TRBD1, 5 bases. The V end lost 1 base, the J end lost 6 bases, and 13 bases lay between the germline ends. CDR3 length equals 14 residues.

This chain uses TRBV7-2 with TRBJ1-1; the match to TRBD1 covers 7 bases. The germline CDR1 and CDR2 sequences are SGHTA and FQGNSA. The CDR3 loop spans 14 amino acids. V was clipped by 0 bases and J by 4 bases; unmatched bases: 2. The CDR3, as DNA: TGTGCCAGCAGCTTAGCAAACAGGGGCACTGAAGCTTTCTTT. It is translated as CASSLANRGTEAFF.